The TCR beta chain described here comes from a study of T cells in Graves' hyperthyroidism and ophthalmopathy. Lactation, pregnancy, other autoimmune disease or uncontrolled infection led to exclusion of patients. Using about 10 ml of fresh peripheral blood, PBMCs were prepared. RNA transcripts provided the source from which TCR beta CDR3 regions were amplified. With the HTBI primer set, the TCR CDR3 went through a first round of RT-PCR. TCRdb fed the multiplex PCR reads into MiXCR, producing one record per CDR3 protein. This repertoire shows a few hundred thousand distinct CDR3 sequences, approximately 13% found once; its top ten account for 5.8%. Trimming took 6 bases from V and 2 from J, leaving 11 bases between them. The CDR3 is made up of 15 amino acids. Germline CDR1 reads MDHEN; CDR2 reads SYDVKM. This clonotype was seen repeatedly, ten times or more. The antigen is not known. The study's findings and limits: Stable hyperthyroidism was separated from ophthalmopathy by a model based on 13 V-J features. Within blood appeared most thyroid clonotypes that had expanded above 0.001.

This TCR came from a woman in her twenties or thirties with Graves' hyperthyroidism that later progressed to Graves' ophthalmopathy. This chain joins TRBV28 and TRBJ2-6; D remains unclear. The sequencing sample was made of blood. CDR3 in DNA: TGTGCCAGCAGCCTAGACATCGCTGGGGCCAACGTCCTGACTTTC. It codes for CASSLDIAGANVLTF.